The 19 T cell receptor beta chains presented below share a single source sample, sequenced in a study of blood T cell repertoires in COVID-19. This table comes from immunoSEQ multiplex PCR, and its TCRdb copy is limited to in-frame clones, with some not included. The table shows roughly 180,000 clones, with roughly 76% occurring only once. Sequenced sample: peripheral blood. All receptors derive from a woman aged 40 to 49 with COVID-19, enrolled during active disease.

The rearrangement links TRBV5-1 to TRBJ2-1, with 10 bases that match TRBD1. CDR3 size: 15 residues. J lost 7 bases, V lost 3 bases, and 7 bases had no gene match. From germline, CDR1 is SGHRS and CDR2 YFSETQ. CDR3: CASSSPGQGQNEQFF. The CDR3 DNA follows: TGCGCCAGCAGCTCCCCGGGACAGGGGCAAAATGAGCAGTTCTTC.

The CDR3 region has the DNA TGTGCCAGCAGTTACGGCTTGAAAGGGAGCGGTACGCAGTATTTT. Its translation: CASSYGLKGSGTQYF. The chain uses TRBV6-2 or TRBV6-3 and TRBJ2-3; a possible D gene is TRBD2 (5 bases). The V end lost 2 bases, the J end lost 8 bases, and 17 bases lay between the germline ends. The length of the CDR3 is 15 residues. Germline V gene sequence: CDR1 MNHEY, CDR2 SVGEGT.

V and J are TRBV7-6 and TRBJ2-2, with 12 bases fitting TRBD2. The V segment lost 6 bases and the J segment 6 bases; nucleotides outside the gene matches: 8. This CDR3 comprises 16 residues. The V gene's germline CDR1 is SGHVS and CDR2 FNYEAQ. Here the CDR3 reads CASRIILAGGPGELFF. The CDR3 nucleotides are TGTGCCAGCAGGATAATTCTAGCGGGGGGGCCCGGGGAGCTGTTTTTT.

This clone has only a few counts. The chain recombines TRBV4-1 with TRBJ2-1, with TRBD2 matching over 9 bases. The germline CDR1 and CDR2 sequences are MGHRA and YSYEKL. The CDR3 extends over 18 amino acids. J was trimmed by 0 bases and V by 4 bases; bases with no gene match: 10. The CDR3 spells CASSPSSGGPGSYNEQFF. The CDR3 DNA sequence: TGCGCCAGCAGCCCCTCGAGCGGGGGGCCGGGCTCCTACAATGAGCAGTTCTTC.

The chain has TRBV19 and TRBJ1-1; no clear D gene. Trimming left V 5 bases short and J 3 bases short, with 13 bases between. Germline CDR1 LNHDA, CDR2 SQIVND (reference sequence). There are 14 residues in the CDR3. The CDR3 bases are TGTGCCAGTAGTCACCCCTCAGGATACACTGAAGCTTTCTTT. This encodes CASSHPSGYTEAFF.

The chain recombines TRBV7-3 with TRBJ1-2, with D unresolved. Germline CDR1 reads SGHTA; CDR2 reads FQGTGA. V was shortened by 3 bases and J by 3 bases, with 8 bases between the two germline ends. The CDR3 consists of 13 residues. The CDR3 nucleotides read TGTGCCAGCAGCTTCGGTGGAGACTATGGCTACACCTTC. This gives the protein CASSFGGDYGYTF.

The J gene is TRBJ1-1, the V gene TRBV15; D remains ambiguous. Germline CDR1 is LNHNV and CDR2 is YYDKDF (reference sequence). This CDR3 is 12 amino acids long. V was shortened by 3 bases and J by 3 bases, with 5 bases between the two germline ends. Here the CDR3 reads CATSSRDTEAFF. DNA for the CDR3: TGTGCCACCAGCAGCCGGGACACTGAAGCTTTCTTT.

The V and J genes are TRBV27 and TRBJ2-1, with a tentative D call TRBD2 (6 bases). V was cut by 2 bases and J by 0 bases, with 8 bases left in between. The germline V gene has CDR1 MNHEY and CDR2 SMNVEV (reference sequence). CDR3 length: 15 amino acids. In DNA, the CDR3 is TGTGCCAGCAGTTTAGGAGGGCCCTCCTACAATGAGCAGTTCTTC. This codes for CASSLGGPSYNEQFF.

This clone was seen a few times. V and J are TRBV3-1 (or the pseudogene TRBV3-2) and TRBJ1-2, with D uncertain. Trimming removed 6 bases from V and 7 bases from J, with 18 bases in between. The CDR3 runs to 14 residues. Per the germline V gene, CDR1 is LGHDT and CDR2 is YNNKEL (reference sequence). CDR3 sequence reads: CASSPREGLGGYTF. CDR3 DNA: TGTGCCAGCAGTCCGAGGGAGGGATTAGGTGGCTACACCTTC.

The rearrangement joins TRBV2 to TRBJ1-2; 9 bases line up with TRBD1. Per germline, CDR1 SNHLY and CDR2 FYNNEI. Losses at the gene ends were 6 bases for V and 4 bases for J; bases not matched to a gene: 6. The CDR3 has 14 residues. The CDR3 sequence is CASSGTGIFYGYTF. The CDR3 DNA sequence: TGTGCCAGCAGCGGGACAGGGATTTTCTATGGCTACACCTTC.

This rearrangement joins TRBV7-2 to TRBJ2-7, with TRBD1 matching 10 bases. With V trimmed by 8 bases and J by 3 bases, 7 bases remained unmatched. The CDR3 runs 14 residues. Germline V gives CDR1 SGHTA, CDR2 FQGNSA. CDR3 nucleotides: TGTGCCAGCGATTCCGGGACAGGGGACTACGAGCAGTACTTC. This gives the protein CASDSGTGDYEQYF.

The chain is built from TRBV20-1 and TRBJ2-5; the D gene is possibly TRBD1 (6 bases). Deletions cut 3 bases from V and 5 bases from J, with 19 bases between. This CDR3 contains 15 residues. CDR1 is DFQATT, CDR2 SNEGSKA, per germline (reference sequence). CDR3 amino acids: CSASTGTRAVETQYF. The CDR3 region has the DNA TGCAGTGCTAGTACCGGGACAAGGGCTGTGGAGACCCAGTACTTC.

The chain combines TRBV9 with TRBJ2-1, with 10 positions matching TRBD2. In germline, CDR1 is SGDLS, CDR2 YYNGEE. Trimming cost V 4 bases and J 2 bases; bases outside gene matches: 3. This CDR3 spans 15 amino acids. CDR3: CASSSGGGTYNEQFF. In DNA form, the CDR3 reads TGTGCCAGCAGCAGCGGGGGGGGTACCTACAATGAGCAGTTCTTC.

This rearrangement joins TRBV11-2 to TRBJ2-3; D is undetermined. V dropped 5 bases and J dropped 6 bases, with 12 bases sitting between them. In germline, CDR1 is SGHAT, CDR2 FQNNGV. The length of the CDR3 is 13 residues. The CDR3 bases are TGTGCCAGCAGCAGAGGTTTGGCGGATACGCAGTATTTT. Encoded protein: CASSRGLADTQYF.

The V call is TRBV14, the J call TRBJ1-2, with TRBD1 as a possible D gene (5 bases). The V and J ends lost 6 bases and 0 bases respectively, with 14 bases between them. Looked up from germline, CDR1 is SGHDN and CDR2 is FVKESK. The CDR3 contains 15 residues. This CDR3 reads CASRPWGTSNYGYTF. CDR3 nucleotides: TGTGCCAGCAGGCCCTGGGGCACATCTAACTATGGCTACACCTTC.

This clone was counted at least ten times. CDR3 nucleotide sequence: TGCGCCAGCGGAGGGGATGAGGTTAGCAATCAGCCCCAGCATTTT. This codes for CASGGDEVSNQPQHF. This chain joins TRBV23-1 and TRBJ1-5; a weak D match, TRBD1 (5 bases). TRBV23-1 is classed as an ORF, of uncertain function. The CDR3 runs 15 residues. Trimming shortened V by 8 bases and J by 0 bases, and 14 bases separated the two germline ends.

The V and J genes are TRBV18 and TRBJ2-2, with 7 bases that match TRBD2. The trim removed 4 bases at V and 4 bases at J, leaving 12 bases unmatched. This CDR3 is built from 17 residues. Germline V gives CDR1 KGHSH, CDR2 LQKENI. DNA for the CDR3: TGTGCCAGCTCACAGTACCAGGGAGGGGCGAGCACCGGGGAGCTGTTTTTT. This encodes CASSQYQGGASTGELFF.

This clone was found many times. The CDR3 loop is CATSDQTSTQFF. The CDR3 DNA reads as TGTGCCACCAGTGATCAGACTAGCACACAGTTCTTC. This chain links TRBV24-1 with TRBJ2-1, with 7 bases that match TRBD2. Unmatched junction bases numbered 5, after V lost 3 bases and J lost 13 bases. CDR1 and CDR2 (germline): KGHDR, SFDVKD. The CDR3 extends over 12 amino acids.

The V gene is TRBV19, the J gene TRBJ2-5; D not certain. Germline V CDR1 and CDR2: LNHDA, SQIVND (reference sequence). V lost 5 bases, J lost 2 bases, and 9 bases lay in between. The CDR3 runs 13 residues. CDR3 sequence: CASSLAAQETQYF. DNA for the CDR3: TGTGCCAGTAGTCTGGCGGCACAAGAGACCCAGTACTTC. Supplemented by reference TRBV19 and TRBJ2-5, the full variable domain reads DGGITQSPKYLFRKEGQNVTLSCEQNLNHDAMYWYRQDPGQGLRLIYYSQIVNDFQKGDIAEGYSVSREKKESFPLTVTSAQKNPTAFYLCASSLAAQETQYFGPGTRLLVL.